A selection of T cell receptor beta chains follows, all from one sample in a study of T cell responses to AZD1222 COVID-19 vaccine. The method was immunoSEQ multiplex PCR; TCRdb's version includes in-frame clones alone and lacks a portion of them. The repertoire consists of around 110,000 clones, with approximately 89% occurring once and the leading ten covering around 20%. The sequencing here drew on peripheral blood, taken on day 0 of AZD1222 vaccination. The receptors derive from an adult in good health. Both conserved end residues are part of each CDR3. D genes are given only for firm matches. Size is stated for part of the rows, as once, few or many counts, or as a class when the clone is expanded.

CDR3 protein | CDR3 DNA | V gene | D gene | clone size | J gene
CASSLQGFGIANYGYTF | TGCGCCAGCAGCTTACAGGGTTTCGGGATAGCTAACTATGGCTACACCTTC | TRBV5-1 | - | - | TRBJ1-2
CAISESIGDSPLHF | TGTGCCATCAGTGAGTCGATTGGGGATTCACCCCTCCACTTT | TRBV10-3 | - | - | TRBJ1-6
CASSIEGLPGNTIYF | TGTGCCAGTAGTATAGAGGGGCTCCCTGGAAACACCATATATTTT | TRBV19 | - | - | TRBJ1-3
CASSRDRTYEQYF | TGTGCCAGCAGCCGGGACAGGACCTACGAGCAGTACTTC | TRBV25-1 | TRBD1 | - | TRBJ2-7
CASSYRKGGLAGELFF | TGTGCCAGCAGCTACCGGAAGGGGGGCCTAGCCGGGGAGCTGTTTTTT | TRBV7-2 | - | - | TRBJ2-2
CASSTTGLNTEAFF | TGTGCCAGCAGCACCACAGGACTGAACACTGAAGCTTTCTTT | TRBV7-3 | - | - | TRBJ1-1
CASSVLTATYGYTF | TGTGCCAGCAGTGTCCTGACGGCGACCTATGGCTACACCTTC | TRBV2 | - | - | TRBJ1-2
CASSGPGRAGKSSYNEQFF | TGTGCCAGCAGCGGCCCCGGGCGGGCGGGCAAGTCAAGCTACAATGAGCAGTTCTTC | TRBV9 | - | once | TRBJ2-1
CASSFAWDRDDEQFF | TGTGCCAGCAGCTTTGCCTGGGACAGGGACGATGAGCAGTTCTTC | TRBV7-9 | TRBD1 | - | TRBJ2-1
CASSSGTLGIEQYF | TGCGCCAGCAGCTCCGGGACCCTGGGAATCGAGCAGTACTTC | TRBV5-1 | - | - | TRBJ2-7
CASSPPGPTGETQYF | TGTGCCAGCTCACCTCCTGGCCCCACGGGAGAGACCCAGTACTTC | TRBV18 | - | - | TRBJ2-5
CASSFGVNEKLFF | TGTGCCAGCAGCTTTGGGGTTAATGAAAAACTGTTTTTT | TRBV11-2 | - | - | TRBJ1-4
CATSSGTALGGYTF | TGTGCCACCAGCAGTGGTACAGCCCTTGGTGGCTACACCTTC | TRBV15 | - | - | TRBJ1-2
CASRTGINYNSPLHF | TGTGCCAGCAGGACAGGGATCAACTATAATTCACCCCTCCACTTT | TRBV25-1 | TRBD1 | - | TRBJ1-6
CASSLGPNYEQYF | TGCGCCAGCAGCTTAGGCCCCAATTACGAGCAGTACTTC | TRBV5-1 | - | - | TRBJ2-7
CASSLRTSGGWMSYNEQFF | TGTGCCAGCAGCTTACGGACTAGCGGGGGTTGGATGTCCTACAATGAGCAGTTCTTC | TRBV11-3 | TRBD2 | - | TRBJ2-1
CASSLTTGNYGYTF | TGTGCCAGCAGCTTGACGACAGGAAACTATGGCTACACCTTC | TRBV5-6 | - | - | TRBJ1-2
CASKAVGMNTEAFF | TGTGCCAGTAAGGCTGTCGGTATGAACACTGAAGCTTTCTTT | TRBV6-5 | - | - | TRBJ1-1
CASSRAGHLLEQYF | TGTGCCAGCAGTCGGGCAGGGCATCTTTTGGAGCAGTACTTC | TRBV6-5 | - | once | TRBJ2-7
CASSESGTGRNEQFF | TGTGCCAGCAGTGAAAGCGGGACAGGTCGCAATGAGCAGTTCTTC | TRBV6-1 | - | - | TRBJ2-1
CASSGGTVNQPQHF | TGTGCCAGCAGTGGCGGGACAGTTAATCAGCCCCAGCATTTT | TRBV2 | TRBD1 | - | TRBJ1-5
CASSPSPARGTGELFF | TGTGCCAGTAGTCCCTCTCCGGCTCGGGGTACCGGGGAGCTGTTTTTT | TRBV19 | - | - | TRBJ2-2
CASSLIGGNEQYF | TGTGCCAGCAGCTTGATCGGGGGCAACGAGCAGTACTTC | TRBV11-2 | - | - | TRBJ2-7
CASRPGTGSNQPQHF | TGTGCAAGTCGCCCTGGGACAGGGAGTAATCAGCCCCAGCATTTT | TRBV12-2 | - | - | TRBJ1-5
CASSQGAGLAGANVLTF | TGCGCCAGCAGCCAGGGGGCAGGGCTCGCTGGGGCCAACGTCCTGACTTTC | TRBV5-1 | TRBD1 | - | TRBJ2-6
CASSLGSGANYGYTF | TGTGCCAGCAGCTTAGGGAGCGGGGCCAACTATGGCTACACCTTC | TRBV7-2 | - | - | TRBJ1-2
CASSLSRGRLDEQYF | TGTGCCAGCAGTTTAAGCAGGGGGCGACTTGACGAGCAGTACTTC | TRBV27 | TRBD1 | - | TRBJ2-7
CASRPAAGSNSPLHF | TGTGCCAGCAGGCCCGCCGCAGGGTCTAATTCACCCCTCCACTTT | TRBV6-5 | - | - | TRBJ1-6
CASSQDRTGGVGYTF | TGTGCCAGCAGTCAAGACAGGACAGGGGGGGTCGGCTACACCTTC | TRBV3-1/TRBV3-2 | TRBD1 | - | TRBJ1-2
CASREARGTSTDTQYF | TGTGCCAGCAGGGAGGCGAGAGGTACTAGCACAGATACGCAGTATTTT | TRBV5-6 | - | - | TRBJ2-3
CASSLRGIHEQYF | TGTGCCAGCAGCTTAAGGGGAATCCACGAGCAGTACTTC | TRBV5-5 | - | - | TRBJ2-7
CASADRDRADEQYF | TGTGCTAGTGCCGACCGGGACAGGGCGGACGAGCAGTACTTC | TRBV12-5 | TRBD1 | - | TRBJ2-7
CASSPTGIFGNEQFF | TGTGCCAGCAGTCCAACAGGGATATTCGGCAATGAGCAGTTCTTC | TRBV6-2/TRBV6-3 | - | - | TRBJ2-1
CASSPNSGPYEQYF | TGTGCCAGCAGCCCTAATAGCGGGCCCTACGAGCAGTACTTC | TRBV7-2 | TRBD2 | once | TRBJ2-7
CATSRGGQGTNEQFF | TGTGCCACCAGCAGAGGAGGACAGGGGACCAATGAGCAGTTCTTC | TRBV15 | TRBD1 | once | TRBJ2-1
CASSDGRIVSPLHF | TGTGCCAGCAGTGATGGACGAATAGTTTCACCCCTCCACTTT | TRBV6-1 | - | - | TRBJ1-6
CASRPQGFDTEAFF | TGTGCCAGTAGGCCACAGGGGTTCGACACTGAAGCTTTCTTT | TRBV19 | TRBD1 | - | TRBJ1-1
CASSHRSGATGNTIYF | TGTGCCAGCAGCCACCGGTCAGGGGCCACTGGAAACACCATATATTTT | TRBV14 | - | - | TRBJ1-3
CASSHRGSSSYEQYF | TGTGCCAGCAGCCACCGGGGCTCGAGCTCCTACGAGCAGTACTTC | TRBV9 | - | - | TRBJ2-7
CAWGRTGGRNEQFF | TGTGCCTGGGGGAGGACAGGGGGAAGGAATGAGCAGTTCTTC | TRBV30 | TRBD1 | - | TRBJ2-1
CASSYSVRPPDEQYF | TGTGCCAGCAGTTACTCAGTTCGGCCTCCGGACGAGCAGTACTTC | TRBV6-2/TRBV6-3 | - | - | TRBJ2-7
CASSAGTGVYEQFF | TGTGCCAGCAGTGCCGGGACAGGGGTTTATGAGCAGTTCTTC | TRBV2 | TRBD1 | - | TRBJ2-1
CASSQVEKLFF | TGTGCCAGCAGCCAAGTTGAAAAACTGTTTTTT | TRBV3-1/TRBV3-2 | - | - | TRBJ1-4
CASSQVSPGGYGYTF | TGCGCCAGCAGCCAAGTTAGTCCAGGGGGCTATGGCTACACCTTC | TRBV4-1 | TRBD1 | - | TRBJ1-2
CASSPYAVWSLETQYF | TGTGCCAGCAGTCCATACGCGGTCTGGTCTCTGGAGACCCAGTACTTC | TRBV3-1/TRBV3-2 | - | - | TRBJ2-5
CASSRSRDRSEEVYGYTF | TGTGCCAGCTCACGCTCCCGGGACAGGTCCGAAGAGGTCTATGGCTACACCTTC | TRBV18 | TRBD1 | - | TRBJ1-2
CASSDPRTGGARYGYTF | TGTGCCAGCAGTGACCCTAGGACAGGGGGCGCCAGGTATGGCTACACCTTC | TRBV6-1 | TRBD1 | - | TRBJ1-2